This T cell receptor beta chain originates from a study of resident and recirculating memory T cells in vitiligo. The overall study: Shave-biopsy epidermis from lesional and nonlesional skin was sequenced alongside PBMCs. No cells were sorted; samples were homogenized just before genomic DNA extraction.

CDR1 and CDR2 (germline): MDHEN, SYDVKM. V was clipped by 5 bases and J by 0 bases, with 7 bases between them. There are 13 residues in the CDR3. On this clone itself: The antigen remains undetermined.

The repertoire was sequenced with immunoSEQ multiplex PCR; TCRdb's copy has only in-frame clones and lacks some. Of 75,000 to 95,000 clones in the sample, under 95% were seen once. The study's findings and limits: Clonality differed among vitiligo lesions, with no unique dominant clone.

This sequence originates from a male donor with vitiligo. The chain combines TRBV28 with TRBJ1-2; D gene ambiguous. Sequencing input: blood. The CDR3 bases are TGTGCCAGCAGTACTACCCCTAACTATGGCTACACCTTC. It is translated as CASSTTPNYGYTF.